What follows are 24 T cell receptor beta chains derived from one specimen sequenced in a study of blood T cell repertoires in COVID-19. Profiling relied on immunoSEQ multiplex PCR, and the TCRdb table lists in-frame clones only, not all of them. The sample holds around 200,000 clones; approximately 83% are singletons and the top ten take under 5%. The material sequenced was peripheral blood. These receptors were collected from a man aged 50 to 60 with active or convalescent COVID-19.

V gene TRBV5-6 combines with J gene TRBJ1-1, with no clear D. Germline V gene lookup returns CDR1 SGHDT and CDR2 YYEEEE. V dropped 2 bases and J dropped 4 bases, with 9 bases sitting between them. The CDR3 has 13 residues. In DNA form, the CDR3 reads TGTGCCAGCAGCTTTGGCAGTTTCACTGAAGCTTTCTTT. It codes for CASSFGSFTEAFF.

The rearrangement uses TRBV28 and TRBJ2-4; TRBD2 aligns across 9 bases. CDR3 length: 16 amino acids. Germline-derived CDR1 and CDR2 are MDHEN and SYDVKM. The V segment lost 2 bases and the J segment 7 bases; nucleotides outside the gene matches: 9. CDR3 protein: CASSLVYSGGHNIQYF. In nucleotides, the CDR3 is TGTGCCAGCAGTTTAGTATATAGCGGGGGCCACAACATTCAGTACTTC.

The rearrangement uses TRBV5-1 and TRBJ2-3; weak D call: TRBD2 (7 bases). V was clipped by 4 bases and J by 2 bases, with 17 bases between them. The CDR3 is 16 amino acids. CDR1 is SGHRS, CDR2 YFSETQ, per germline. CDR3 bases: TGCGCCAGCAGCCCCCTGGGGGGGGCCTACACAGATACGCAGTATTTT. Translated: CASSPLGGAYTDTQYF.

V gene TRBV7-9 combines with J gene TRBJ1-1; the match to TRBD1 covers 7 bases. The CDR3 is made up of 16 amino acids. The V gene's germline CDR1 is SEHNR and CDR2 FQNEAQ (reference sequence). V shed 4 bases and J 4 bases; nucleotides not matched to a gene: 12. DNA of the CDR3: TGTGCCAGCAGCTCGACCACAGGGGCCCAGGGCACTGAAGCTTTCTTT. It specifies CASSSTTGAQGTEAFF.

The rearrangement uses TRBV30 and TRBJ1-4, with D unclear. V gave up 1 base and J gave up 5 bases, with 11 bases separating them. This CDR3 is 14 amino acids long. The germline CDR1 and CDR2 sequences are GTSNPN and SVGIG (reference sequence). The CDR3 spells CAWSAGLGNEKLFF. CDR3 nucleotide sequence: TGTGCCTGGAGTGCTGGGCTCGGAAATGAAAAACTGTTTTTT.

The V and J genes are TRBV7-2 and TRBJ1-4; 8 nucleotides align to TRBD1. The V and J ends lost 4 bases and 5 bases, in that order; junction bases with no gene match: 6. Per germline, CDR1 SGHTA and CDR2 FQGNSA. The CDR3 totals 15 residues. In DNA, the CDR3 is TGTGCCAGCAGCTCGGACAGGGCCGTAAATGAAAAACTGTTTTTT. Protein sequence: CASSSDRAVNEKLFF.

The chain carries TRBV7-9 and TRBJ1-2; D unclear. The germline V gene encodes CDR1 SEHNR and CDR2 FQNEAQ (reference sequence). The CDR3 is 17 amino acids. V was clipped by 1 base and J by 3 bases, with 18 bases between them. In DNA form, the CDR3 reads TGTGCCAGCAGCTTAGTCCCAGTCCTTATTCCCTACTATGGCTACACCTTC. Amino acid sequence: CASSLVPVLIPYYGYTF.

V is TRBV7-2 and J is TRBJ2-3; 7 positions match TRBD1. V trimming: 5 bases; J trimming: 3 bases; junction bases outside the gene matches: 11. The CDR3 extends over 16 amino acids. Germline loops: CDR1 SGHTA, CDR2 FQGNSA. The CDR3 loop reads CASSPPPGQPTDTQYF. CDR3 in DNA: TGTGCCAGCAGCCCACCACCGGGACAGCCGACAGATACGCAGTATTTT. Combining the CDR3 with reference TRBV7-2 and TRBJ2-3 gives the whole variable domain GAGVSQSPSNKVTEKGKDVELRCDPISGHTALYWYRQSLGQGLEFLIYFQGNSAPDKSGLPSDRFSAERTGGSVSTLTIQRTQQEDSAVYLCASSPPPGQPTDTQYFGPGTRLTVL.

The rearrangement joins TRBV14 to TRBJ1-5; TRBD1 matches at 7 bases. Germline trimming cut 5 bases from V and 1 base from J; bases unmatched to any gene: 5. The CDR3 has 15 residues. In germline, CDR1 is SGHDN, CDR2 FVKESK. The CDR3 DNA sequence: TGTGCCAGCAGCTCCGGAGGGGGCAGCAATCAGCCCCAGCATTTT. It encodes CASSSGGGSNQPQHF.

This chain joins TRBV7-2 and TRBJ2-2; 8 bases map to TRBD1. This CDR3 has 16 amino acids. V lost 4 bases, J lost 4 bases, and 8 bases stayed unmatched. Germline V gives CDR1 SGHTA, CDR2 FQGNSA. CDR3 sequence: CASSWTRDRSTGELFF. The CDR3 DNA reads TGTGCCAGCAGCTGGACCCGGGACAGGAGCACCGGGGAGCTGTTTTTT.

V usage is TRBV6-5 and J usage is TRBJ1-1; weak D call: TRBD1 (6 bases). The length of the CDR3 is 13 residues. Germline V lookup: CDR1 MNHEY, CDR2 SVGAGI. Trimming took off 9 bases at V and 6 bases at J, with 17 bases between the two ends. The CDR3 sequence is CASAQGRDAEAFF. CDR3 coding DNA: TGTGCCAGTGCTCAGGGGCGAGACGCTGAAGCTTTCTTT.

The chain links TRBV7-9 to TRBJ2-1, with D maybe TRBD2 (6 bases). V gave up 8 bases and J gave up 9 bases, with 14 bases separating them. Per the germline V gene, CDR1 is SEHNR and CDR2 is FQNEAQ (reference sequence). The length of the CDR3 is 12 residues. The CDR3 nucleotides read TGTGCCAGCCGGGTGGGGGGTGGTGAGCAGTTCTTC. This sequence encodes CASRVGGGEQFF.

DNA of the CDR3: TGTGCCAGCAGCTCCTCGGCGGCCGGGACCCAGTACTTC. Its translation is CASSSSAAGTQYF. The genes are TRBV9 and TRBJ2-5; D unresolved. The CDR3 has 13 amino acids. V was pared by 4 bases and J by 7 bases, with 14 bases between. Germline V gene sequence: CDR1 SGDLS, CDR2 YYNGEE.

The chain employs TRBV9 and TRBJ1-1; no clear D. The CDR3 sequence is 13 residues long. Trimming left V 0 bases short and J 6 bases short, with 9 bases between. The germline gives CDR1 SGDLS, CDR2 YYNGEE. CDR3: CASSVASGAEAFF. For the CDR3, the DNA is TGTGCCAGCAGCGTAGCCTCCGGAGCTGAAGCTTTCTTT.

This clone was counted between two and nine times. V is TRBV13 and J is TRBJ2-2, with D unresolved. V gave up 4 bases and J gave up 3 bases, with 9 bases separating them. The CDR3 covers 14 residues. CDR1 is PRHDT and CDR2 is FYEKMQ in the germline V gene (reference sequence). The CDR3 is CASSYQSDTGELFF. The CDR3 DNA is TGTGCCAGCAGCTACCAATCGGACACCGGGGAGCTGTTTTTT.

The chain joins TRBV3-1 (or the pseudogene TRBV3-2) to TRBJ2-2, with D possibly being TRBD1 (5 bases). CDR1 and CDR2 (germline): LGHDT, YNNKEL (reference sequence). The CDR3 is 17 amino acids. The V and J ends lost 0 bases and 1 base respectively, with 12 bases between them. This CDR3 reads CASSQDQARVNTGELFF. DNA of the CDR3: TGTGCCAGCAGCCAAGATCAGGCCAGGGTGAACACCGGGGAGCTGTTTTTT.

Here the CDR3 DNA reads TGTGCCAGCAGTTTATGGGGCGGGGGAAGAGAGACCCAGTACTTC. Its translation is CASSLWGGGRETQYF. The chain carries TRBV27 and TRBJ2-5, with TRBD2 matching 7 bases. Germline trimming cut 1 base from V and 4 bases from J; bases unmatched to any gene: 6. There are 15 residues in the CDR3. CDR1 is MNHEY, CDR2 SMNVEV, per germline (reference sequence).

This chain links TRBV3-1 (or the pseudogene TRBV3-2) with TRBJ1-2; weak D call: TRBD1 (5 bases). Germline V gives CDR1 LGHDT, CDR2 YNNKEL (reference sequence). The CDR3 is 14 amino acids. Trimming removed 0 bases from V and 7 bases from J, with 12 bases in between. The DNA for the CDR3 is TGTGCCAGCAGCCAAGACGGTGGGGCTAGTGGCTACACCTTC. Translated, it gives CASSQDGGASGYTF.

This rearrangement joins TRBV27 to TRBJ2-2; 7 positions agree with TRBD1. The CDR3 contains 14 residues. The germline CDR1 and CDR2 sequences are MNHEY and SMNVEV (reference sequence). With V trimmed by 5 bases and J by 4 bases, 4 bases remained unmatched. CDR3 sequence: CASSEPGGTGELFF. CDR3 bases: TGTGCCAGCAGTGAACCAGGGGGCACCGGGGAGCTGTTTTTT.

This chain uses TRBV7-5 with TRBJ1-2. TRBV7-5 is tagged as a pseudogene. This CDR3 spans 17 amino acids. CDR3 in DNA: TGTGTCAGATGCCCGCGGGGTCCAAGAATATATAACTATGGCTACACCTTC. Translated, it gives CVRCPRGPRIYNYGYTF.

This chain uses TRBV19 with TRBJ1-5; 9 bases agree with TRBD1. Germline trimming cut 3 bases from V and 9 bases from J; bases unmatched to any gene: 9. Germline V gene sequence: CDR1 LNHDA, CDR2 SQIVND (reference sequence). This CDR3 contains 15 residues. CDR3 coding DNA: TGTGCCAGTAGTATCCGAAGGACAGGGGAGATGCCCCAGCATTTT. Its translation is CASSIRRTGEMPQHF.

The chain is built from TRBV9 and TRBJ2-3; a possible D gene is TRBD1 (5 bases). Germline CDR1 SGDLS, CDR2 YYNGEE. V shed 3 bases and J shed 4 bases, with 21 bases lying between them. The CDR3 has 17 amino acids. The CDR3 reads CASSGMDTQQLADTQYF. The DNA for the CDR3 is TGTGCCAGCAGCGGAATGGACACACAGCAGTTAGCAGATACGCAGTATTTT.

This chain uses TRBV6-1 with TRBJ2-5; 8 bases map to TRBD2. The germline V gene has CDR1 MNHNS and CDR2 SASEGT. Trimming at V came to 0 bases and at J to 7 bases, leaving 4 bases not matched to a gene. CDR3 length: 14 amino acids. CDR3 in DNA: TGTGCCAGCAGTGAAGCCGGGGGGGCAGGGACCCAGTACTTC. It encodes CASSEAGGAGTQYF.

V gene TRBV5-1 combines with J gene TRBJ1-4, with TRBD1 identical over 7 bases. Germline V gene sequence: CDR1 SGHRS, CDR2 YFSETQ. With 0 bases clipped from V and 5 bases from J, the junction kept 1 base outside the gene matches. The CDR3 consists of 14 residues. The CDR3 bases are TGCGCCAGCAGCTTGGGCAGGGGGAATGAAAAACTGTTTTTT. Its protein is CASSLGRGNEKLFF.